This T cell receptor (beta chain) came from a study of T cell repertoires in cytomegalovirus infection. Across the study: CMV infection together with matching HLA type was indicated by public TCR beta signatures. Study findings and constraints: Frequencies of public TCR beta families were cumulated, and this identified carriers of CMV plus the relevant HLA. Ex vivo, HLA-C-restricted CMV-specific TCR beta clonotypes prevailed over the rest of the response.

The germline V gene has CDR1 SQVTM and CDR2 ANQGSEA. With V trimmed by 0 bases and J by 5 bases, 8 bases remained unmatched. The CDR3 is made up of 15 amino acids. Worth noting for this clonotype: What it binds is not known.

TCRdb reanalysed the reads using MiXCR and keeps one entry per CDR3 protein. Of around 440,000 distinct CDR3 sequences listed, roughly 12% were seen once; the top ten hold 10%. V and J are TRBV29-1 and TRBJ2-7; TRBD1 matches at 9 bases. What was sequenced was PBMCs. The receptor was derived from a human donor in good health (CMV status not recorded). Some clones in this sample may be carry-over from other donors' samples. CDR3 sequence: CSVEERRTGVDEQYF. The CDR3 coding sequence is TGCAGCGTTGAAGAAAGGAGGACAGGGGTGGACGAGCAGTACTTC.